This T cell receptor beta chain appears in the sequencing data of a study of blood T cell repertoires in COVID-19. Looking at the study overall: Italy, Spain and the United States were the sources of the convalescent and acute COVID-19 samples. PBMCs, B-cell-depleted T cells, or T cells provided the cDNA or gDNA that made up the material.

Per the study methods: Estimation of nucleated cell counts relied on the amplification of reference gene primers. Profiling relied on immunoSEQ multiplex PCR, and the TCRdb table lists in-frame clones only, not all of them. V, J and clone size were drawn from that table, and D and trimming were deduced from the DNA. This repertoire shows under 150,000 clones, about 80% found once; its top ten account for 3% to 5%. Between the trimmed V and J ends, which lost 0 bases and 0 bases, there was a span of 6 bases. The length of the CDR3 is 15 residues. Germline V gene data show CDR1 as SGHAT and CDR2 as FQNNGV.

V and J are TRBV11-2 and TRBJ1-3; no clear D. The sequence came from a woman aged 55-70 years with acute or convalescent COVID-19. Sequencing was done on a sample of peripheral blood. As DNA, the CDR3 is TGTGCCAGCAGCTTAGAACTCTACTCTGGAAACACCATATATTTT. Translated, it gives CASSLELYSGNTIYF.